A selection of T cell receptor beta chains follows, all from one sample in a study of T cell responses to AZD1222 COVID-19 vaccine. Here immunoSEQ multiplex PCR was the method, and the copy in TCRdb shows in-frame clones only, minus some. The sample has 150,000 or so clones, about nine tenths seen once. The sample in question was peripheral blood, obtained on day 0 of AZD1222 vaccination. These receptor sequences come from an adult in good health. Both conserved end residues are part of each CDR3. The order of the fields is V gene, CDR3 protein.

TRBV2 CASSTQGRSEKLFF
TRBV7-6 CASSFGTQSGETQYF
TRBV7-8 CASSSSAGAYNEQFF
TRBV5-1 CASSLEPGGQYGYTF
TRBV7-9 CASSLGAGLNIQYF
TRBV5-1 CASSPEGAQSSGANVLTF
TRBV5-1 CASRSGSGDGYTF
TRBV5-1 CASSLEAGGPSNNEQFF
TRBV24-1 CATSENGTGDSYEQYF
TRBV5-1 CASSPSTGTRAFF
TRBV6-2/TRBV6-3 CASSFPPFTGTGTYEQYF
TRBV7-2 CASSITGTGAYEQYF
TRBV28 CASSPATGGQFF
TRBV4-2 CASSQVGLAGAGANVLTF
TRBV2 CASSLLQETQYF
TRBV4-2 CASSQDRRDEQYF